This record covers a single T cell receptor (beta chain). Its target is not known. The junction had 16 bases not matched to a gene; V was cut back by 2 bases and J by 6 bases. CDR1 is MNHEY and CDR2 is SMNVEV in the germline V gene (reference sequence). The CDR3 covers 18 residues. The treatment denotes: roughly nine-day PBMC culture with coronavirus spike peptide pools or control peptides (ViraFEST assay). The entry originates in a study of vaccination and CD4 T cells after COVID-19. Study-level information: Stimuli were overlapping spike peptide pools of SARS-CoV-2 and three common cold coronaviruses (HCoV-NL63, HCoV-OC43, HCoV-229E).

Study-wide points: It was found that, in convalescent patients, 304 of 307 vaccine-specific clones were spike mono-reactive.

Scientists ran DNA taken from cultured CD4+ T cells through the Oncomine TCR Beta short-read assay for sequencing. It was from cultured CD4+ T cells that genomic DNA was extracted. Via MiXCR, TCRdb re-called the PCR reads, giving one row per CDR3 protein. The data show around 16,000 distinct CDR3 sequences, 72% seen once. The chain joins TRBV27 to TRBJ2-7; 10 bases align to TRBD2. This receptor was identified in a human donor who had recovered from COVID-19. Material: CD4+ T cells from blood, cultured in vitro. This chain's CDR3 is CASSLKVAGGGGAIEQYF. In DNA form, the CDR3 reads TGTGCCAGCAGTTTAAAGGTAGCGGGAGGCGGCGGTGCTATCGAGCAGTACTTC.